The rows below give T cell receptor beta chains drawn from one sample of a study of blood T cell repertoires in COVID-19. The data were produced by immunoSEQ multiplex PCR, yet TCRdb's version contains in-frame clones alone and is incomplete. The sample comprises 110,000 or so clones, about nine tenths of which are singletons, and under 6% rests with the top ten. Source material: peripheral blood. These TCRs come from a woman in her forties or fifties with acute or convalescent COVID-19. CDR3s include the opening cysteine and the closing phenylalanine or tryptophan. A D gene is named only where the DNA matches it firmly. The listing skips clone size in some rows; elsewhere it reads once, few, many or a size class.

V gene	CDR3 length	clone size	D gene	J gene	CDR3 protein	CDR3 DNA
TRBV5-8	17	.	TRBD1	TRBJ2-7	CASSSGQAVLQWGEQYF	TGTGCCAGCAGCTCTGGACAGGCGGTGCTCCAATGGGGCGAGCAGTACTTC
TRBV19	14	.	TRBD1	TRBJ1-4	CASSMTGVDEKLFF	TGTGCCAGTAGTATGACAGGGGTTGATGAAAAACTGTTTTTT
TRBV30	14	once	TRBD1	TRBJ1-5	CAWSVSGGHQPQHF	TGTGCCTGGAGTGTGTCAGGGGGTCATCAGCCCCAGCATTTT
TRBV30	13	once	.	TRBJ2-7	CAWSVLGGGTQYF	TGTGCCTGGAGTGTACTGGGTGGGGGCACGCAGTACTTC
TRBV6-5	13	.	.	TRBJ1-2	CASRSDSPYGYTF	TGTGCCAGCAGGTCGGACAGTCCCTATGGCTACACCTTC
TRBV30	13	once	TRBD1	TRBJ1-2	CAWSSGGGYGYTF	TGTGCCTGGAGTTCAGGGGGCGGATATGGCTACACCTTC
TRBV28	12	.	.	TRBJ1-1	CASTRLGGGAFF	TGTGCCAGCACTCGTCTGGGGGGTGGAGCTTTCTTT
TRBV19	15	.	TRBD2	TRBJ2-5	CASKGLAGGQETQYF	TGTGCCAGCAAGGGACTAGCGGGGGGACAAGAGACCCAGTACTTC
TRBV5-6	13	.	.	TRBJ1-2	CASSFGTPEDHTF	TGTGCCAGCAGCTTCGGGACACCGGAGGACCACACCTTC
TRBV18	13	.	TRBD1	TRBJ1-1	CATRGQMNTEAFF	TGTGCCACACGGGGACAGATGAACACTGAAGCTTTCTTT
TRBV7-2	14	few	TRBD1	TRBJ2-7	CASRGQGGLYEQYF	TGTGCCAGCAGAGGACAGGGGGGGCTCTACGAGCAGTACTTC
TRBV3-1/TRBV3-2	11	.	.	TRBJ2-1	CASSPGNEQFF	TGTGCCAGCTCTCCAGGTAATGAGCAGTTCTTC
TRBV30	13	.	.	TRBJ1-5	CAWSEGRGQPQHF	TGTGCCTGGAGTGAGGGAAGAGGGCAGCCCCAGCATTTT
TRBV2	14	once	TRBD1	TRBJ1-5	CASSDDRGDQPQHF	TGTGCCAGCAGTGATGACAGGGGAGATCAGCCCCAGCATTTT
TRBV6-2/TRBV6-3	12	.	TRBD2	TRBJ2-7	CASSERGGEQYF	TGTGCCAGCAGCGAGCGGGGTGGCGAGCAGTACTTC
TRBV19	15	.	TRBD1	TRBJ2-2	CASSIGTGVSGELFF	TGTGCCAGTAGTATAGGGACAGGGGTATCCGGGGAGCTGTTTTTT
TRBV3-1/TRBV3-2	15	.	TRBD2	TRBJ2-1	CASSQSPAGAYEQFF	TGTGCCAGCAGCCAATCTCCAGCGGGAGCATATGAGCAGTTCTTC
TRBV5-1	15	.	.	TRBJ2-5	CASSLGSGRVETQYF	TGCGCCAGCAGCTTGGGTTCGGGCAGGGTGGAGACCCAGTACTTC
TRBV6-2/TRBV6-3	13	.	.	TRBJ1-5	CASSYIQGQPQHF	TGTGCCAGCAGTTACATACAGGGTCAGCCCCAGCATTTT
TRBV24-1	12	.	.	TRBJ1-5	CATLGHNQPQHF	TGTGCCACCCTGGGCCACAATCAGCCCCAGCATTTT
TRBV7-3	15	.	TRBD1	TRBJ2-7	CASSPTGGMWDEQYF	TGTGCCAGCAGCCCGACAGGGGGCATGTGGGACGAGCAGTACTTC
TRBV10-3	15	.	.	TRBJ2-2	CAISVVRVNTGELFF	TGTGCCATCAGTGTTGTCAGGGTAAACACCGGGGAGCTGTTTTTT
TRBV27	14	.	TRBD1	TRBJ2-7	CASSLGQGVYEQYF	TGTGCCAGCAGTTTGGGGCAGGGGGTCTACGAGCAGTACTTC
TRBV6-5	15	.	TRBD2	TRBJ2-7	CASSPTSGTAHEQYF	TGTGCCAGCAGCCCGACTAGCGGGACGGCCCACGAGCAGTACTTC
TRBV4-2	13	.	.	TRBJ1-6	CASSQDAVSPLHF	TGTGCCAGCAGCCAAGATGCAGTTTCACCCCTCCACTTT
TRBV2	19	.	TRBD1	TRBJ2-7	CASSASGTGDSLFVREQYF	TGTGCCAGCAGTGCCTCCGGGACAGGGGATTCGCTTTTTGTCCGCGAGCAGTACTTC
TRBV10-2	17	.	.	TRBJ2-1	CASSESIGSPSYNEQFF	TGCGCCAGCAGTGAGTCGATCGGGAGCCCCTCCTACAATGAGCAGTTCTTC
TRBV27	13	.	.	TRBJ2-7	CASSYNTSYEQYF	TGTGCCAGCAGTTACAATACCTCCTACGAGCAGTACTTC
TRBV7-2	15	.	TRBD2	TRBJ2-1	CASSSRTRFGNEQFF	TGTGCCAGCAGCTCCCGGACTAGGTTTGGGAATGAGCAGTTCTTC
TRBV6-5	13	few	.	TRBJ1-1	CASSDLGDTEAFF	TGTGCCAGCAGCGACCTCGGGGACACTGAAGCTTTCTTT
TRBV7-9	15	few	TRBD1	TRBJ1-6	CASSVTGGGNSPLHF	TGTGCCAGCAGCGTAACAGGGGGCGGCAATTCACCCCTCCACTTT
TRBV6-4	12	.	.	TRBJ2-1	CASSDSQDEQFF	TGTGCCAGCAGTGACTCCCAGGATGAGCAGTTCTTC
TRBV28	12	.	TRBD1	TRBJ2-7	CASRGTAYEQYF	TGTGCCAGCAGGGGGACAGCCTACGAGCAGTACTTC
TRBV6-1	17	.	.	TRBJ2-2	CASSERRAGRDTGELFF	TGTGCCAGCAGTGAAAGGAGGGCGGGCAGGGATACCGGGGAGCTGTTTTTT
TRBV30	15	.	TRBD2	TRBJ2-3	CAWSGGGWEADTQYF	TGTGCCTGGAGTGGGGGGGGTTGGGAGGCAGATACGCAGTATTTT
TRBV18	13	.	.	TRBJ1-2	CASSPRQGYGYTF	TGTGCCAGCTCACCGAGGCAGGGGTATGGCTACACCTTC
TRBV7-6	18	.	.	TRBJ2-2	CASSLVGTQSGPTGELFF	TGTGCCAGCAGCTTAGTTGGGACTCAATCCGGCCCCACCGGGGAGCTGTTTTTT
TRBV6-2/TRBV6-3	12	once	.	TRBJ1-1	CASSYAGTEAFF	TGTGCCAGCAGTTACGCGGGCACTGAAGCTTTCTTT
TRBV27	16	.	.	TRBJ1-1	CASSPPAAGPGTEAFF	TGTGCCAGCAGCCCCCCAGCAGCCGGGCCAGGGACTGAAGCTTTCTTT
TRBV4-1	14	.	.	TRBJ2-1	CASSQPDSHNEQFF	TGCGCCAGCAGCCAACCAGACTCACACAATGAGCAGTTCTTC
TRBV28	12	.	.	TRBJ1-2	CASSLSVRGYTF	TGTGCCAGCAGTTTATCGGTTCGAGGCTACACCTTC
TRBV5-6	12	.	.	TRBJ2-1	CASSFTDNEQFF	TGTGCCAGCAGCTTTACGGACAATGAGCAGTTCTTC
TRBV25-1	15	.	.	TRBJ2-1	CASGGLGGTYNEQFF	TGTGCCAGCGGTGGGCTGGGCGGGACCTACAATGAGCAGTTCTTC
TRBV19	14	.	TRBD1	TRBJ1-2	CASSGQGRRYGYTF	TGTGCCAGTAGCGGACAGGGGCGCAGGTATGGCTACACCTTC
TRBV5-1	12	.	.	TRBJ2-1	CASRVSGDEQFF	TGCGCCAGCAGGGTTAGCGGAGATGAGCAGTTCTTC
TRBV4-1	12	.	.	TRBJ1-6	CASSQQNSPLHF	TGCGCCAGCAGCCAACAAAATTCACCCCTCCACTTT
TRBV19	15	.	.	TRBJ1-4	CASSTPSAGREKLFF	TGTGCCAGTAGTACCCCCTCAGCCGGGAGGGAAAAACTGTTTTTT
TRBV19	15	.	TRBD1	TRBJ1-3	CASRQGPRSGNTIYF	TGTGCCAGCCGACAGGGACCGCGCTCTGGAAACACCATATATTTT
TRBV2	13	.	.	TRBJ1-2	CASTPGFSYGYTF	TGTGCCAGCACTCCAGGGTTTAGCTATGGCTACACCTTC
TRBV3-1/TRBV3-2	17	.	TRBD2	TRBJ2-1	CASSQVRSSGRKGRQFF	TGTGCCAGCAGCCAAGTGCGTTCTAGCGGGAGGAAAGGTAGGCAGTTCTTC
TRBV5-4	15	.	TRBD2	TRBJ2-1	CASSWTSGRSNEQFF	TGTGCCAGCAGCTGGACTAGCGGGAGGAGCAATGAGCAGTTCTTC
TRBV29-1	16	.	TRBD1	TRBJ1-2	CSVDTLTGGSNYGYTF	TGCAGCGTTGATACGTTGACAGGGGGATCTAACTATGGCTACACCTTC
TRBV4-3	15	once	.	TRBJ2-7	CASSPFSGSSYEQYF	TGCGCCAGCAGCCCCTTCAGCGGTAGCTCCTACGAGCAGTACTTC
TRBV12-3/TRBV12-4	12	.	.	TRBJ1-5	CASSGLGQPQHF	TGTGCCAGCTCAGGGCTAGGTCAGCCCCAGCATTTT
TRBV18	13	.	.	TRBJ1-1	CASSRGGNTEAFF	TGTGCCAGCTCACGGGGGGGGAACACTGAAGCTTTCTTT
TRBV7-3	17	.	.	TRBJ2-2	CASSPGGEGADGGELFF	TGTGCCAGCAGCCCGGGAGGGGAGGGGGCAGACGGCGGGGAGCTGTTTTTT
TRBV6-5	14	once	.	TRBJ1-5	CASSYHGEYQPQHF	TGTGCCAGCAGTTACCACGGGGAGTATCAGCCCCAGCATTTT
TRBV27	14	.	.	TRBJ2-1	CASNIPGTNNEQFF	TGTGCCAGCAACATCCCGGGAACTAACAATGAGCAGTTCTTC